A selection of T cell receptor beta chains follows, all from one sample in a study of blood T cell repertoires in COVID-19. Clones were sequenced by immunoSEQ multiplex PCR, and TCRdb holds only the in-frame ones, with some missing. The table lists approximately 200,000 clones, approximately 86% of them singletons. Material for sequencing was peripheral blood. These receptors were collected from a man between 18 and 29 years old with active or convalescent COVID-19. Each CDR3 is given with its conserved first and last residue. Each record gives: CDR3 length, D gene, clone size, V gene, J gene, CDR3 protein, CDR3 DNA. The D gene is left open where the match is weak. The size of a clone is reported for some rows only, either as once, few or many, or as a class for expanded clones.

13	NA	NA	TRBV6-5	TRBJ2-5	CASRLDNSETQYF	TGTGCCAGCAGGTTAGACAACTCGGAGACCCAGTACTTC
15	NA	NA	TRBV4-1	TRBJ2-6	CASSQDFTGANVLTF	TGCGCCAGCAGCCAAGATTTTACTGGGGCCAACGTCCTGACTTTC
14	NA	NA	TRBV28	TRBJ1-1	CASSLRPGNTEAFF	TGTGCCAGCAGTTTAAGGCCGGGGAACACTGAAGCTTTCTTT
15	TRBD2	few	TRBV27	TRBJ2-1	CASSSLAGGGNEQFF	TGTGCCAGCAGTTCTCTAGCGGGAGGAGGGAATGAGCAGTTCTTC
16	TRBD2	NA	TRBV5-1	TRBJ2-3	CASSFGSSGNTDTQYF	TGCGCCAGCAGCTTCGGCTCTAGCGGGAACACAGATACGCAGTATTTT
13	TRBD1	NA	TRBV30	TRBJ1-1	CAWSRDRGSTAFF	TGTGCCTGGAGTCGGGACAGGGGGTCCACGGCTTTCTTT
15	NA	NA	TRBV2	TRBJ2-1	CASSETGRPSDEQFF	TGTGCCAGCAGCGAAACAGGGCGTCCCAGCGATGAGCAGTTCTTC
15	TRBD1	NA	TRBV5-5	TRBJ2-7	CASSRGTGDTYEQYF	TGTGCCAGCAGCCGAGGGACAGGAGATACCTACGAGCAGTACTTC
14	NA	NA	TRBV6-2/TRBV6-3	TRBJ2-3	CASSYTGITDTQYF	TGTGCCAGCAGTTACACAGGGATCACAGATACGCAGTATTTT
15	TRBD1	few	TRBV2	TRBJ2-3	CASSPATGGTDTQYF	TGTGCCAGCAGTCCCGCGACAGGGGGAACAGATACGCAGTATTTT
16	TRBD1	once	TRBV27	TRBJ1-2	CASSLFPGQGSYGYTF	TGTGCCAGCAGTTTATTTCCGGGACAGGGGAGCTATGGCTACACCTTC
15	NA	NA	TRBV4-3	TRBJ2-2	CASSQDHRNTGELFF	TGCGCCAGCAGCCAAGATCACAGGAACACCGGGGAGCTGTTTTTT
14	NA	NA	TRBV5-4	TRBJ2-7	CASSLEGGSYEQYF	TGTGCCAGCAGCCTAGAAGGGGGTTCCTACGAGCAGTACTTC
15	TRBD2	once	TRBV2	TRBJ2-1	CASSVRTSGNNEQFF	TGTGCCAGCAGTGTGAGGACTAGCGGGAACAATGAGCAGTTCTTC
11	NA	NA	TRBV30	TRBJ2-7	CAWGDRYEQYF	TGTGCCTGGGGAGACAGATACGAGCAGTACTTC
15	TRBD1	NA	TRBV30	TRBJ1-2	CAWSVMAGGTVGYTF	TGTGCCTGGAGTGTGATGGCAGGGGGAACGGTGGGCTACACCTTC
14	NA	NA	TRBV9	TRBJ2-2	CASSVRGITGELFF	TGTGCCAGCAGTGTTCGGGGAATTACCGGGGAGCTGTTTTTT
14	TRBD1	NA	TRBV7-3	TRBJ1-2	CASSLDRGQEGYTF	TGTGCCAGCAGCTTAGACAGGGGGCAAGAAGGCTACACCTTC
14	NA	NA	TRBV2	TRBJ2-3	CASSEAGRGDTQYF	TGTGCCAGCAGTGAAGCAGGGCGAGGGGATACGCAGTATTTT
15	NA	NA	TRBV9	TRBJ1-4	CASSVGPGSNEKLFF	TGTGCCAGCAGCGTAGGTCCAGGTTCTAATGAAAAACTGTTTTTT
17	NA	NA	TRBV19	TRBJ2-1	CASSPSSGRDSYNEQFF	TGTGCCAGTAGCCCCTCCTCGGGCAGGGACTCCTACAATGAGCAGTTCTTC
15	TRBD1	NA	TRBV30	TRBJ1-6	CAWRAGTGNNSPLHF	TGTGCCTGGAGAGCCGGGACAGGCAATAATTCACCCCTCCACTTT
15	TRBD1	NA	TRBV5-5	TRBJ2-7	CASSKPGQESYEQYF	TGTGCCAGCAGCAAACCGGGACAGGAGTCCTACGAGCAGTACTTC
10	NA	NA	TRBV19	TRBJ1-6	CALGGVPLHF	TGTGCCCTCGGGGGAGTCCCCCTCCACTTT
13	NA	NA	TRBV6-5	TRBJ1-2	CASSTPGIYGYTF	TGTGCCAGCAGTACGCCGGGGATCTATGGCTACACCTTC
11	NA	NA	TRBV20-1	TRBJ1-2	CSARGGDGYTF	TGCAGTGCTAGAGGCGGGGATGGCTACACCTTC
16	TRBD1	NA	TRBV5-1	TRBJ2-7	CASSRAGTGASYEQYF	TGCGCCAGCAGCAGGGCCGGGACAGGGGCCTCCTACGAGCAGTACTTC
15	NA	once	TRBV18	TRBJ1-2	CASSPPTVTNYGYTF	TGTGCCAGCTCACCACCAACGGTCACTAACTATGGCTACACCTTC
15	NA	NA	TRBV5-1	TRBJ2-1	CASSFGGTSQNEQFF	TGCGCCAGCAGCTTCGGGGGTACATCACAAAATGAGCAGTTCTTC
16	TRBD2	NA	TRBV3-1/TRBV3-2	TRBJ2-1	CASSQVWAGGPGEQFF	TGTGCCAGCAGCCAAGTGTGGGCGGGAGGGCCTGGAGAGCAGTTCTTC
14	NA	NA	TRBV6-5	TRBJ1-2	CASTGVGRGDGYTF	TGTGCCAGCACCGGAGTGGGCAGGGGCGATGGCTACACCTTC
13	NA	NA	TRBV7-9	TRBJ1-1	CASSKTGNTEAFF	TGTGCCAGCAGCAAGACAGGGAACACTGAAGCTTTCTTT
14	NA	NA	TRBV27	TRBJ1-1	CASSSPAQGTEAFF	TGTGCCAGCAGTTCCCCGGCCCAGGGGACTGAAGCTTTCTTT
15	NA	NA	TRBV28	TRBJ1-4	CASRTGSSANEKLFF	TGTGCCAGCAGGACAGGTTCGTCGGCTAATGAAAAACTGTTTTTT
17	TRBD2	few	TRBV18	TRBJ2-7	CASSPPDWREGSYEQYF	TGTGCCAGCTCACCACCTGACTGGCGGGAGGGTTCCTACGAGCAGTACTTC
16	TRBD2	NA	TRBV10-1	TRBJ2-7	CASSDEGRGSSYEQYF	TGCGCCAGCAGTGATGAGGGGCGGGGGTCCTCCTACGAGCAGTACTTC
14	NA	NA	TRBV19	TRBJ1-1	CASRPSDTNTEAFF	TGTGCCAGTAGACCGTCGGACACGAACACTGAAGCTTTCTTT
19	TRBD2	NA	TRBV3-1/TRBV3-2	TRBJ2-2	CASSQDSVLAGGGTGELFF	TGTGCCAGCAGCCAAGATTCAGTCCTAGCGGGAGGAGGGACCGGGGAGCTGTTTTTT
15	NA	NA	TRBV7-9	TRBJ2-1	CASSIEQLSYNEQFF	TGTGCCAGCAGCATAGAACAGCTCTCCTACAATGAGCAGTTCTTC
13	NA	few	TRBV7-2	TRBJ2-7	CASSFTASYEQYF	TGTGCCAGCAGCTTTACAGCCTCCTACGAGCAGTACTTC
15	TRBD1	NA	TRBV6-2/TRBV6-3	TRBJ2-7	CASSGTVVPLSEQYF	TGTGCCAGCAGCGGGACAGTTGTTCCCCTAAGCGAGCAGTACTTC
13	NA	few	TRBV27	TRBJ1-1	CASSLSERAEAFF	TGTGCCAGCAGTTTATCAGAGCGGGCTGAAGCTTTCTTT
16	TRBD2	NA	TRBV9	TRBJ2-1	CASSVGAGASYNEQFF	TGTGCCAGCAGCGTCGGAGCGGGAGCCAGCTACAATGAGCAGTTCTTC
15	NA	NA	TRBV27	TRBJ2-2	CASSLIAPTAGELFF	TGTGCCAGCAGTTTAATTGCACCCACGGCCGGGGAGCTGTTTTTT
15	NA	NA	TRBV18	TRBJ1-2	CASSLGATVPYGYTF	TGTGCCAGCTCACTGGGGGCGACAGTCCCCTATGGCTACACCTTC
13	TRBD2	NA	TRBV29-1	TRBJ2-7	CSVGTSGSYEQYF	TGCAGCGTTGGGACTAGCGGGAGCTACGAGCAGTACTTC
14	TRBD1	NA	TRBV27	TRBJ1-6	CASTGTGPNSPLHF	TGTGCCAGCACGGGGACAGGGCCTAATTCACCCCTCCACTTT
15	NA	NA	TRBV6-5	TRBJ1-5	CASSPGGGLNQPQHF	TGTGCCAGCAGCCCGGGGGGGGGCCTCAATCAGCCCCAGCATTTT
14	NA	NA	TRBV5-1	TRBJ1-2	CASSSERVVSGYTF	TGCGCCAGCAGCTCCGAACGGGTTGTGTCTGGCTACACCTTC
13	NA	NA	TRBV4-1	TRBJ1-1	CASSPQSYLEAFF	TGCGCCAGCAGCCCACAAAGTTACCTTGAAGCTTTCTTT
15	TRBD2	NA	TRBV2	TRBJ2-2	CASSFGLARTGELFF	TGTGCCAGCAGTTTTGGACTAGCGCGGACCGGGGAGCTGTTTTTT